This T cell receptor beta chain was sequenced during a study of blood T cells in healthy people across ages. General study points: The donors' CMV status was not determined, possibly confounding changes in expanded clonotypes.

The germline gives CDR1 DFQATT, CDR2 SNEGSKA (reference sequence). This CDR3 region has 13 residues. The ends were cut back, 6 bases at V and 2 bases at J, with 14 bases in the middle. Extraction yielded at least 6 micrograms of total RNA per sample. Primed by a sample-barcoded 5' primer and a J-beta primer mix, a second PCR proceeded for 7 to 11 cycles. No fewer than 3 million CDR3-containing paired-end reads came from each sample. Each CDR3 protein gets one entry after TCRdb re-called the 5' RACE reads with MiXCR. Among about 1,800,000 distinct CDR3 sequences, 28% were seen once, and the ten largest hold 7.7%. The sample holds a few counts of this clonotype. The target antigen is unknown.

The TCR comes from a woman in her twenties or thirties in good health. The specimen was blood. The rearrangement uses TRBV20-1 and TRBJ2-7; D might be TRBD1 or TRBD2, each matching 5 bases. CDR3 in DNA: TGCAGTGCGAACCGGGACCATGCCTACGAGCAGTACTTC. It yields the protein CSANRDHAYEQYF.